One sample yielded the 27 T cell receptor beta chains listed below, sequenced in a study of T cells in Graves' hyperthyroidism and ophthalmopathy. Amplification of TCR beta CDR3 regions used RNA as the template. The HTBI set primed first-round TCR CDR3 RT-PCR. MiXCR, applied by TCRdb to the multiplex PCR reads, yields one record per CDR3 protein. The top ten clones hold roughly 7.5% of a sample with around 300,000 distinct CDR3 sequences, 13% of them seen once. The sequenced sample was blood. All receptors derive from a woman aged 30 to 39 with Graves' hyperthyroidism that later progressed to Graves' ophthalmopathy.

The chain links TRBV10-3 to TRBJ1-6; no definite D call. CDR1 and CDR2 from the germline V gene are ENHRY and SYGVKD. Trimming removed 6 bases at V and 10 bases at J, with 16 bases between. CDR3 length: 14 residues. Here the CDR3 DNA reads TGTGCCATCAGCCCCCGAGAGGTAGGGTCACCCCTCCACTTT. It specifies CAISPREVGSPLHF.

This clonotype has just a few counts. The chain uses TRBV4-3 and TRBJ2-7, with D possibly called TRBD1 or TRBD2 (6 bases each). Germline lookup yields CDR1 LGHNA and CDR2 YSLEER. The V gene lost 4 bases and the J gene lost 2 bases, with 18 bases spanning the gap. This CDR3 has 16 residues. The CDR3 nucleotides are TGCGCCAGCAGCCGCGGGGTCCAGGGGCCCCCCTACGAGCAGTACTTC. Its protein is CASSRGVQGPPYEQYF.

This clonotype turned up a few times. This rearrangement joins TRBV19 to TRBJ2-1; D tentatively reads TRBD1 or TRBD2 (6 bases each). V was trimmed by 9 bases and J by 3 bases, leaving 12 bases between them. The V gene's germline CDR1 is LNHDA and CDR2 SQIVND (reference sequence). This CDR3 is built from 13 residues. The CDR3 protein is CASQGGFYNEQFF. CDR3 sequence (DNA): TGTGCCAGCCAAGGGGGGTTCTACAATGAGCAGTTCTTC.

This clonotype was counted at least ten times. The chain recombines TRBV2 with TRBJ1-6; D is ambiguous. The CDR3 sequence is 12 residues long. Trimming removed 6 bases at V and 7 bases at J, with 7 bases between. The germline V gene encodes CDR1 SNHLY and CDR2 FYNNEI. The chain's CDR3 is CASRSGNSPLHF. Here the CDR3 DNA reads TGTGCCAGCAGAAGCGGGAATTCACCCCTCCACTTT.

The V and J genes are TRBV7-2 and TRBJ2-1; 10 nucleotides line up with TRBD2. The CDR3 totals 16 residues. Germline lookup yields CDR1 SGHTA and CDR2 FQGNSA. Unmatched junction bases numbered 12, after V lost 5 bases and J lost 8 bases. The chain's CDR3 is CASSPRPSGGLDEQFF. The CDR3 DNA is TGTGCCAGCAGCCCCCGGCCTAGCGGGGGTCTGGATGAGCAGTTCTTC.

This clonotype was picked up many times. This chain links TRBV6-5 with TRBJ2-7; 7 bases are a match to TRBD1. Germline V CDR1 and CDR2: MNHEY, SVGAGI. The CDR3 sequence is 14 residues long. Trimming cost V 0 bases and J 3 bases; bases outside gene matches: 2. CDR3 sequence reads: CASSYSQGVYEQYF. CDR3 nucleotides: TGTGCCAGCAGTTACTCCCAGGGGGTCTACGAGCAGTACTTC.

CDR3 DNA sequence: TGCGCCAGCAGCCCGACGAGGGACAGGGGTACCTACGAGCAGTACTTC. This translates into CASSPTRDRGTYEQYF. The chain has TRBV5-1 and TRBJ2-7; 10 bases are a match to TRBD1. The CDR3 consists of 16 residues. V lost 4 bases to trimming and J lost 2 bases; unmatched junction nucleotides: 9. From germline, CDR1 is SGHRS and CDR2 YFSETQ.

The chain has TRBV5-6 and TRBJ2-2, with 8 bases fitting TRBD1. This CDR3 contains 17 residues. The germline V gene encodes CDR1 SGHDT and CDR2 YYEEEE. V lost 0 bases to trimming and J lost 5 bases; unmatched junction nucleotides: 9. DNA of the CDR3: TGTGCCAGCAGCTTGGCCAAGCAGGGGGCATCAACCGGGGAGCTGTTTTTT. It yields the protein CASSLAKQGASTGELFF.

The table lists this clonotype with a few counts. The V gene is TRBV19, the J gene TRBJ2-1, with D perhaps TRBD1 (6 bases). This CDR3 comprises 16 residues. Germline V lookup: CDR1 LNHDA, CDR2 SQIVND (reference sequence). Trimming took off 4 bases at V and 2 bases at J, with 15 bases between the two ends. CDR3 nucleotides: TGTGCCAGTAGTACGCGCCCACAGGGTCCCTACAATGAGCAGTTCTTC. Translated: CASSTRPQGPYNEQFF.

This clonotype was observed a single time. This may be a read error: a much more frequent sequence differs by one nucleotide. V and J are TRBV29-1 and TRBJ2-7; no reliable D call. V was shortened by 6 bases and J by 6 bases, with 18 bases between the two germline ends. The CDR3 spans 13 residues. CDR1 and CDR2 (germline): SQVTM, ANQGSEA. The CDR3 sequence is CSVTWTVYSEQYF. CDR3 coding DNA: TGCAGCGTCACCTGGACGGTCTACTCCGAGCAGTACTTC.

This clonotype was counted at least ten times. The CDR3 sequence is CASTLGWGDYNEQFF. CDR3 DNA sequence: TGTGCCAGCACCCTCGGGTGGGGGGATTATAATGAGCAGTTCTTC. This chain links TRBV7-2 with TRBJ2-1; the D gene is possibly TRBD2 (6 bases). V lost 7 bases and J lost 7, with 20 bases in between. Germline assignment: CDR1 SGHTA and CDR2 FQGNSA. The CDR3 length is 15 residues. The variable domain in full, completed from reference TRBV7-2 and TRBJ2-1, reads GAGVSQSPSNKVTEKGKDVELRCDPISGHTALYWYRQSLGQGLEFLIYFQGNSAPDKSGLPSDRFSAERTGGSVSTLTIQRTQQEDSAVYLCASTLGWGDYNEQFFGPGTRLTVL.

This clonotype was detected ten times or more. CDR3 sequence: CASSLTSGSNEQFF. In DNA, the CDR3 is TGTGCCAGCAGCCTGACTAGCGGGAGTAATGAGCAGTTCTTC. V and J are TRBV12-3 or TRBV12-4 and TRBJ2-1; 12 bases are a match to TRBD2. The CDR3 is 14 residues long. The junction had 4 bases not matched to a gene; V was cut back by 6 bases and J by 7 bases.

This clonotype was observed many times. The V call is TRBV20-1, the J call TRBJ2-1; D could derive from TRBD1 or TRBD2 (5 bases each). The V end was cut by 6 bases, the J end by 5 bases, with 14 bases between. Germline CDR1 reads DFQATT; CDR2 reads SNEGSKA (reference sequence). This CDR3 is built from 13 residues. This CDR3 is CSADRGRDNEQFF. The CDR3 nucleotides read TGCAGTGCCGACCGGGGCAGAGACAATGAGCAGTTCTTC.

This clonotype came up many times. The rearrangement uses TRBV6-1 and TRBJ1-6; maybe TRBD1 (6 bases). CDR1 is MNHNS, CDR2 SASEGT, per germline. With 2 bases removed from V and 5 bases from J, the gap between germline ends came to 10 bases. The CDR3 sequence is 15 residues long. The CDR3 protein is CASSELTGNNSPLHF. The CDR3 bases are TGTGCCAGCAGTGAATTAACAGGGAATAATTCACCCCTCCACTTT.

The sample holds many counts of this clonotype. The chain couples TRBV20-1 to TRBJ2-7, with TRBD1 identical over 8 bases. J gave up 2 bases and V 1 base, and 13 bases lay outside the gene matches. This CDR3 is built from 17 residues. The germline V gene encodes CDR1 DFQATT and CDR2 SNEGSKA (reference sequence). Here the CDR3 reads CSARGLTGDGRTYEQYF. The CDR3 region has the DNA TGCAGTGCTAGAGGACTGACAGGGGACGGTAGAACCTACGAGCAGTACTTC.

This clonotype showed up many times. The rearrangement uses TRBV27 and TRBJ1-2; 9 nucleotides line up with TRBD1. J gave up 7 bases and V 6 bases, and 6 bases lay outside the gene matches. CDR3 length equals 13 residues. Germline CDR1 MNHEY, CDR2 SMNVEV (reference sequence). The CDR3 DNA reads TGTGCCAGCAGCCGGGACAGGGTCTCTGGCTACACCTTC. Encoded protein: CASSRDRVSGYTF.

At least ten counts were recorded for this clonotype. V gene TRBV19 combines with J gene TRBJ2-7, with D unresolved. Germline values: CDR1 LNHDA, CDR2 SQIVND (reference sequence). The CDR3 contains 14 residues. Trimming took 7 bases from V and 3 from J, leaving 16 bases between them. The CDR3 DNA reads as TGTGCCAGTACCGATCAAGTGAGTAGCTACGAGCAGTACTTC. It encodes CASTDQVSSYEQYF.

There are many counts of this clonotype. CDR3 sequence reads: CSVSQGRETQYF. The CDR3 nucleotides read TGCAGTGTAAGCCAGGGACGTGAGACCCAGTACTTC. The chain has TRBV20-1 and TRBJ2-5; possibly TRBD1 or TRBD2 for D (5 bases each). The germline V gene has CDR1 DFQATT and CDR2 SNEGSKA (reference sequence). The V and J ends lost 7 bases and 5 bases respectively, with 14 bases between them. This CDR3 region has 12 residues.

At least ten counts were recorded for this clonotype. This chain uses TRBV6-1 with TRBJ1-5; D not certain. This CDR3 region has 13 residues. The V end was cut by 6 bases, the J end by 7 bases, with 13 bases between. The germline V gene has CDR1 MNHNS and CDR2 SASEGT. The CDR3 loop is CASRKEGRQPQHF. The CDR3, as DNA: TGTGCCAGCAGGAAGGAGGGAAGACAGCCCCAGCATTTT.

This clonotype occurred a few times. V usage is TRBV15 and J usage is TRBJ2-1, with TRBD2 as a possible D gene (6 bases). The CDR3 spans 15 residues. V gave up 0 bases and J gave up 4 bases, with 10 bases separating them. Germline V gives CDR1 LNHNV, CDR2 YYDKDF (reference sequence). The CDR3 here is CATSRDLGTYNEQFF. In nucleotides, the CDR3 is TGTGCCACCAGCAGAGATTTGGGGACTTACAATGAGCAGTTCTTC.

This clonotype was counted a few times. The rearrangement joins TRBV4-2 to TRBJ1-3; 7 nucleotides agree with TRBD1. The CDR3 has 16 amino acids. V was pared by 1 base and J by 0 bases, with 3 bases of the junction left unmatched. Germline values: CDR1 LGHNA, CDR2 YNFKEQ. The CDR3 loop is CASSQAGQFSGNTIYF. CDR3 sequence (DNA): TGTGCCAGCAGCCAAGCGGGACAGTTCTCTGGAAACACCATATATTTT.

There are many counts of this clonotype. The rearrangement links TRBV20-1 to TRBJ1-5; D possibly corresponds to TRBD1 (5 bases). V dropped 0 bases and J dropped 5 bases, with 11 bases sitting between them. The CDR3 covers 14 residues. The V gene's germline CDR1 is DFQATT and CDR2 SNEGSKA (reference sequence). The chain's CDR3 is CSAREGTEYQPQHF. The CDR3 DNA sequence: TGCAGTGCTAGAGAGGGGACGGAATATCAGCCCCAGCATTTT.

This clonotype has a count of ten or more. This chain links TRBV6-1 with TRBJ2-5; D may be TRBD2 (5 bases). Germline V gene data show CDR1 as MNHNS and CDR2 as SASEGT. Trimming removed 5 bases at V and 1 base at J, with 11 bases between. The CDR3 has 14 amino acids. CDR3 protein: CASSNEGSQETQYF. For the CDR3, the DNA is TGTGCCAGCAGTAACGAGGGTTCCCAAGAGACCCAGTACTTC.

V gene TRBV18 combines with J gene TRBJ2-5; D is perhaps TRBD1 (5 bases). From germline, CDR1 is KGHSH and CDR2 LQKENI. The CDR3 extends over 14 amino acids. Trimming left V 4 bases short and J 4 bases short, with 13 bases between. The CDR3 DNA reads TGTGCCAGCTCACTGAGACAGAGTAGAGAGACCCAGTACTTC. Encoded protein: CASSLRQSRETQYF.

This clonotype was recorded many times. This chain links TRBV5-8 with TRBJ2-1, with 7 positions matching TRBD1. Trimming at V came to 4 bases and at J to 3 bases, leaving 10 bases not matched to a gene. Germline-derived CDR1 and CDR2 are SGHTS and YDEGEE. The CDR3 extends over 16 amino acids. This chain's CDR3 is CASSLGDSYNYNEQFF. In nucleotides, the CDR3 is TGTGCCAGCAGCCTAGGGGACAGCTATAACTACAATGAGCAGTTCTTC.

Many counts were recorded for this clonotype. The chain carries TRBV7-2 and TRBJ2-2; D may be TRBD2 (6 bases). The V end was cut by 5 bases, the J end by 4 bases, with 17 bases between. Germline V gives CDR1 SGHTA, CDR2 FQGNSA. This CDR3 comprises 16 residues. The CDR3 loop reads CASSPPGLGGTGELFF. The CDR3 region has the DNA TGTGCCAGCAGCCCCCCGGGACTCGGGGGCACCGGGGAGCTGTTTTTT.

In its sample, this clonotype was seen many times. A much larger clonotype is one base distant, so this may be a read error. The chain combines TRBV7-2 with TRBJ2-3; D remains ambiguous. V was cut by 0 bases and J by 7 bases, with 8 bases left in between. The CDR3 has 13 amino acids. Germline V CDR1 and CDR2: SGHTA, FQGNSA. The CDR3 here is CASSLAFANTQYF. The CDR3 DNA follows: TGTGCCAGCAGCTTAGCATTTGCAAATACGCAGTATTTT.